What follows are 2 T cell receptor beta chains derived from one specimen sequenced in a study of blood T cell repertoires in COVID-19. Generated by immunoSEQ multiplex PCR, the TCRdb table keeps only in-frame clones and is missing some. This sample has tens of thousands of clones, with about 88% found just once. Material for sequencing was peripheral blood. These receptors originate from a man of 80 years or more with acute or convalescent COVID-19.

The chain is built from TRBV19 and TRBJ1-1; D not certain. Trimming pared 6 bases from V and 8 bases from J, leaving 13 bases between. CDR3 length: 12 amino acids. The V gene's germline CDR1 is LNHDA and CDR2 SQIVND (reference sequence). The CDR3 protein is CASSLDGGEAFF. The DNA of the CDR3 is TGTGCCAGTAGCCTGGACGGAGGAGAAGCTTTCTTT.

The chain has TRBV3-1 (or the pseudogene TRBV3-2) and TRBJ2-6; 11 nucleotides match TRBD2. The germline V gene has CDR1 LGHDT and CDR2 YNNKEL (reference sequence). Trimming at V came to 0 bases and at J to 2 bases, leaving 6 bases not matched to a gene. This CDR3 region has 19 residues. CDR3 nucleotide sequence: TGTGCCAGCAGCCAAGATAGCGGGGGGGTACTACCTGGGGCCAACGTCCTGACTTTC. It translates to CASSQDSGGVLPGANVLTF.